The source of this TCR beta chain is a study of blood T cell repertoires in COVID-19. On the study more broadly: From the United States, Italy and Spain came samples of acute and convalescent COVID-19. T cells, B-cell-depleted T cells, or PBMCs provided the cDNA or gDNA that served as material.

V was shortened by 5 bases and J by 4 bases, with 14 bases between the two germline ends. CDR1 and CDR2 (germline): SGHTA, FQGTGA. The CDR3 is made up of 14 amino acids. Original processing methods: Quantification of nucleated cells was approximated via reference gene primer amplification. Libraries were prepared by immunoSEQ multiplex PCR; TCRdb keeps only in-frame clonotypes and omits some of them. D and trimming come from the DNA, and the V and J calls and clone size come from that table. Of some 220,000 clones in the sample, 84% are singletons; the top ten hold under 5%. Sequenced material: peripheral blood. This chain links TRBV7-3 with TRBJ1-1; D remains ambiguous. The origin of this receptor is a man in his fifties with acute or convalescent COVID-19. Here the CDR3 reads CASSLTPGSTEAFF. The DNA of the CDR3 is TGTGCCAGCAGCCTTACGCCAGGCAGCACTGAAGCTTTCTTT.